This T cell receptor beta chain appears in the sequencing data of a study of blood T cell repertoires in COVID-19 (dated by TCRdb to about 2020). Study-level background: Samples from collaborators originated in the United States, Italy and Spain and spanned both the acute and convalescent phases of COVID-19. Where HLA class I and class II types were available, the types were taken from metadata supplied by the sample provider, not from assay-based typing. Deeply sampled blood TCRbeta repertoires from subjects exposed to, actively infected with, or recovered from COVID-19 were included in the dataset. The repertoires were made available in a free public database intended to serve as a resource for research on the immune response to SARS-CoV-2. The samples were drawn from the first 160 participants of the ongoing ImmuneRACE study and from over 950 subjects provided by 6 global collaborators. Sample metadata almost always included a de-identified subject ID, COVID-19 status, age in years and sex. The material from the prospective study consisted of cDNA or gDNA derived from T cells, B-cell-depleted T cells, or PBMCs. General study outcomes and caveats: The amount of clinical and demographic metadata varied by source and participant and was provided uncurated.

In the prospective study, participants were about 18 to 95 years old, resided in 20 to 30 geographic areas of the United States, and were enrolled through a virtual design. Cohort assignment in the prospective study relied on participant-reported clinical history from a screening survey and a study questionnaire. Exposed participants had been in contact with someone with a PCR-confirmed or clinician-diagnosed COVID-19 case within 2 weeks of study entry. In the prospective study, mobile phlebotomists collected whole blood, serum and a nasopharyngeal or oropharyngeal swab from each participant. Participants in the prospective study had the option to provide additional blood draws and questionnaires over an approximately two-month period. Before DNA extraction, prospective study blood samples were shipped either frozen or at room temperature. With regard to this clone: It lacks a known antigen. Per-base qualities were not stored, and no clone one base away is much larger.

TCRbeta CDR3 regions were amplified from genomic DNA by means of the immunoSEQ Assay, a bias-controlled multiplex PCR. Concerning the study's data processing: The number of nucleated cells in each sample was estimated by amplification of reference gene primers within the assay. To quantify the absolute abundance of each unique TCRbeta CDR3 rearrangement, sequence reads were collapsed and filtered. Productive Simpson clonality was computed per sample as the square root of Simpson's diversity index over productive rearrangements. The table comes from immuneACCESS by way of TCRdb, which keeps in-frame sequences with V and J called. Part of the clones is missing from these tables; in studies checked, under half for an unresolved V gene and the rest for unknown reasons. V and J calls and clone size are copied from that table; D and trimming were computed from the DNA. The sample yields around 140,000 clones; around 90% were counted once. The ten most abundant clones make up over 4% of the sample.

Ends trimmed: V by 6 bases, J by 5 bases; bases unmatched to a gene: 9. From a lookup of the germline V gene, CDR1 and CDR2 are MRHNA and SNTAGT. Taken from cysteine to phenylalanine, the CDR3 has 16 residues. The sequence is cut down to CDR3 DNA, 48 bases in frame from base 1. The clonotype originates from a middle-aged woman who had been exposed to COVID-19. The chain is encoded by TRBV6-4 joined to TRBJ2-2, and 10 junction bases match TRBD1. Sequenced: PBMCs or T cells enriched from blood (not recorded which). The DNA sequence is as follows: TGTGCCAGCAGCGACAATCCGGGACAGGGGACCGGGGAGCTGTTTTTT. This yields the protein CASSDNPGQGTGELFF.